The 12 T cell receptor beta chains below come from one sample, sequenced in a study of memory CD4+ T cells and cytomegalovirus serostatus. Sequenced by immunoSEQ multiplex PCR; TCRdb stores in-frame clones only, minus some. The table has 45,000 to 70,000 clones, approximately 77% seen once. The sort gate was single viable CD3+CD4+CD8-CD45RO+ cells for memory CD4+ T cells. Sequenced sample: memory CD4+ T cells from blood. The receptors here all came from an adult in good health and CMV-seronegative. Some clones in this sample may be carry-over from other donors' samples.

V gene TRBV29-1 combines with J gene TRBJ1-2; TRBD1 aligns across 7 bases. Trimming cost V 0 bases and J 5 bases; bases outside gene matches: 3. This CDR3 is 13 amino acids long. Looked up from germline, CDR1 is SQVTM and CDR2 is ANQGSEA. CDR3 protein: CSVEDDRVYGYTF. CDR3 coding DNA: TGCAGCGTTGAAGACGACAGGGTGTATGGCTACACCTTC.

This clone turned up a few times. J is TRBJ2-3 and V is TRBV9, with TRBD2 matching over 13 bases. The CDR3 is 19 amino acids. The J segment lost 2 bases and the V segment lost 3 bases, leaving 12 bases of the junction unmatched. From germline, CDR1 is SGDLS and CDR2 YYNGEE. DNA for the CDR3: TGTGCCAGCAGCGCGGGACTAGCGGGAAGGAGTTCCTCCACAGATACGCAGTATTTT. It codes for CASSAGLAGRSSSTDTQYF.

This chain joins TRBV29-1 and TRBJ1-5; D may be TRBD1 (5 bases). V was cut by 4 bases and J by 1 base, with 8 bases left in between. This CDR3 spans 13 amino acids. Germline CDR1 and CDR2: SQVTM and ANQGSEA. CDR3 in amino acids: CSVGQTSNQPQHF. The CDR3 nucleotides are TGCAGCGTTGGACAGACAAGCAATCAGCCCCAGCATTTT.

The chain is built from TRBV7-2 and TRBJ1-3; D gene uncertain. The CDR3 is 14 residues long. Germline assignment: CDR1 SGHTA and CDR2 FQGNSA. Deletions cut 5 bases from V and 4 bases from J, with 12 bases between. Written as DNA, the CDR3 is TGTGCCAGCAGCCCTGGGAGCTACGGAAACACCATATATTTT. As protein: CASSPGSYGNTIYF.

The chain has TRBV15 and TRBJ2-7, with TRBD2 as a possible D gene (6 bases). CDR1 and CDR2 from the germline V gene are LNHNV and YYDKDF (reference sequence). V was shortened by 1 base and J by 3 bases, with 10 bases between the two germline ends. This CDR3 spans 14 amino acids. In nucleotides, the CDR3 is TGTGCCACCAGCAGAGGTTTAGCGGACTACGAGCAGTACTTC. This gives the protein CATSRGLADYEQYF.

The CDR3 DNA sequence: TGTGCCACCAGCAGAGGGTCTCCCACAGATACGCAGTATTTT. Protein: CATSRGSPTDTQYF. The chain recombines TRBV15 with TRBJ2-3; D uncertain. The CDR3 length is 14 residues. V was pared by 1 base and J by 2 bases, with 7 bases between. Germline loops: CDR1 LNHNV, CDR2 YYDKDF (reference sequence).

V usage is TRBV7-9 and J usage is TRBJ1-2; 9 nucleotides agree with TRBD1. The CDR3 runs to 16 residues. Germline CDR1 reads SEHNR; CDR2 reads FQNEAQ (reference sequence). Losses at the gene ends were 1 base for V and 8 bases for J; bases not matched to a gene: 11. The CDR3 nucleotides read TGTGCCAGCAGCTTAGACGGGACAGGGCTTGTGGGCGGCTACACCTTC. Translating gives CASSLDGTGLVGGYTF.

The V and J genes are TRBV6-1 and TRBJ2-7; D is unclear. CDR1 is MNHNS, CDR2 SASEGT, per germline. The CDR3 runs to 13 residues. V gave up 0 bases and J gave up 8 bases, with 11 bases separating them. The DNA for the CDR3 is TGTGCCAGCAGTGAAGCGGAAGGGATGAAGCAGTACTTC. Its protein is CASSEAEGMKQYF.

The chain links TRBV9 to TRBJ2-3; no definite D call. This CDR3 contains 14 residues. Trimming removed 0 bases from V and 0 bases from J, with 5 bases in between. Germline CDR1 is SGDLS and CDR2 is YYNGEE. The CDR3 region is CASSVAGSTDTQYF. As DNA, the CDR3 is TGTGCCAGCAGCGTAGCTGGGAGCACAGATACGCAGTATTTT.

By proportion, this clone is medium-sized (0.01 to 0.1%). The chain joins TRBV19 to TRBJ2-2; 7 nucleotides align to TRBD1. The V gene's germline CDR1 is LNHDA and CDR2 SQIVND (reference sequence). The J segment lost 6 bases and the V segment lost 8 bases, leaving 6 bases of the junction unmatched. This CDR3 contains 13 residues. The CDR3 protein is CASSRQGPGELFF. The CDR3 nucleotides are TGTGCCAGTTCGAGACAGGGTCCCGGGGAGCTGTTTTTT.

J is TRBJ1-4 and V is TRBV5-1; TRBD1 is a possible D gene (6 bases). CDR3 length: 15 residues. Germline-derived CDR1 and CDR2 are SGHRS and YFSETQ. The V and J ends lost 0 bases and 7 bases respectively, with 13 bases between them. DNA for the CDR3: TGCGCCAGCAGCTTGGAGGGGGGCGCGAGTGAAAAACTGTTTTTT. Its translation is CASSLEGGASEKLFF.

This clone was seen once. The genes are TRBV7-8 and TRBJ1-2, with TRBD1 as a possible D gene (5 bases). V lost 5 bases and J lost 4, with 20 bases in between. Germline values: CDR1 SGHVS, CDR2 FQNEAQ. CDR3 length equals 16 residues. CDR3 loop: CASSPTLRGSGYGYTF. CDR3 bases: TGTGCCAGCAGCCCAACGTTACGGGGCTCTGGCTATGGCTACACCTTC.